These T cell receptor beta chains were read from a single sample in a study of blood T cells in healthy people across ages. TCRdb re-derived calls from the 5' RACE reads in MiXCR, one entry per CDR3 protein. The top ten hold 15% to 20% of the sample, which has under 1,000,000 distinct CDR3 sequences, around 50% seen once. The specimen sequenced was blood. These receptors were obtained from a man older than 75 in good health. CDR3s include the opening cysteine and the closing phenylalanine or tryptophan. The D gene is left open where the match is weak. Clone size is not always given. Where it is, it says once, few, many or a class for expanded clones.

>few|TRBJ2-3|TRBD1|TRBV20-1
CSAAQTGGRDTQYF
TGCAGTGCTGCACAGACAGGGGGGAGGGATACGCAGTATTTT
>NA|TRBJ2-3|TRBD1|TRBV7-2
CASSRRGTVNTDTQYF
TGTGCCAGCAGCCGCAGGGGGACAGTGAACACAGATACGCAGTATTTT
>few|TRBJ2-7|NA|TRBV5-1
CASSFQGTSPNEQYF
TGCGCCAGCAGCTTTCAGGGGACCTCCCCGAACGAGCAGTACTTC
>NA|TRBJ2-5|TRBD2|TRBV7-2
CASSPMVLAGRQETQYF
TGTGCCAGCAGCCCAATGGTATTAGCGGGTAGACAAGAGACCCAGTACTTC
>NA|TRBJ2-1|NA|TRBV20-1
CSARDQLQSTFSNEQFF
TGCAGTGCTAGAGATCAGCTACAGTCAACCTTTTCAAATGAGCAGTTCTTC
>NA|TRBJ2-5|TRBD2|TRBV7-2
CASSPRGPSGSGETQYF
TGTGCCAGCAGCCCTCGCGGGCCAAGCGGGAGCGGTGAGACCCAGTACTTC
>few|TRBJ2-1|TRBD2|TRBV9
CASSVEVAGYNEQFF
TGTGCCAGCAGCGTAGAGGTAGCGGGGTACAATGAGCAGTTCTTC
>NA|TRBJ2-1|TRBD2|TRBV7-6
CASSLGTSSINEQFF
TGTGCCAGCAGCTTAGGGACTAGCTCTATTAATGAGCAGTTCTTC
>NA|TRBJ2-5|NA|TRBV3-1
CASTIGEREQYF
TGTGCCAGCACCATCGGGGAGAGGGAGCAGTACTTC
>few|TRBJ2-1|TRBD2|TRBV20-1
CSALRTSGNSGEQFF
TGCAGTGCTCTTAGGACTAGCGGGAATTCAGGGGAGCAGTTCTTC
>NA|TRBJ1-2|NA|TRBV20-1
CSARDKGSGHYGYTF
TGCAGTGCTAGAGATAAAGGCTCAGGGCACTATGGCTACACCTTC
>NA|TRBJ2-1|TRBD2|TRBV12-3/TRBV12-4
CASTRTSGIGNEQFF
TGTGCCAGCACCCGGACTAGCGGGATTGGCAATGAGCAGTTCTTC
>NA|TRBJ1-3|NA|TRBV27
CASSTRPYSGNTIYF
TGTGCCAGCAGTACGAGGCCTTACTCTGGAAACACCATATATTTT
>NA|TRBJ2-7|NA|TRBV4-3
CASSQVNAPSYEQYF
TGCGCCAGCAGCCAGGTTAACGCTCCGTCCTACGAGCAGTACTTC
>NA|TRBJ1-2|NA|TRBV6-6
CASSSIPVSVGGYTF
TGTGCCAGCAGTTCAATACCGGTTTCCGTGGGTGGCTACACCTTC
>NA|TRBJ2-1|NA|TRBV29-1
CSVDLRLHANEQFF
TGCAGCGTTGACCTTCGTCTCCACGCCAATGAGCAGTTCTTC
>many|TRBJ2-3|TRBD1|TRBV29-1
CSGTGTGVTDTQYF
TGCAGCGGGACCGGGACAGGGGTCACAGATACGCAGTATTTT
>NA|TRBJ1-1|NA|TRBV18
CASSQQEGETEAFF
TGTGCCAGCTCTCAACAAGAGGGGGAGACTGAAGCTTTCTTT
>few|TRBJ2-7|TRBD1|TRBV20-1
CSARQGQAEQYF
TGCAGTGCTAGGCAGGGACAGGCCGAGCAGTACTTC
>NA|TRBJ1-5|NA|TRBV6-2/TRBV6-3
CASSYTLASGQPQHF
TGTGCCAGCAGTTACACTTTGGCATCGGGTCAGCCCCAGCATTTT
>NA|TRBJ2-4|NA|TRBV7-9
CASGQTALAKNIQYF
TGTGCCAGCGGGCAGACAGCGCTAGCCAAAAACATTCAGTACTTC
>NA|TRBJ2-1|TRBD2|TRBV7-2
CASSPGGSNNEQFF
TGTGCCAGCAGCCCCGGGGGGAGCAACAATGAGCAGTTCTTC
>few|TRBJ1-1|NA|TRBV19
CASRQGSGTEAFF
TGTGCCAGCAGGCAGGGTTCGGGAACTGAAGCTTTCTTT
>NA|TRBJ2-3|NA|TRBV15
CATSRETTLSTDTQYF
TGTGCCACCAGCAGAGAGACGACGCTTAGCACAGATACGCAGTATTTT
>few|TRBJ2-7|TRBD2|TRBV20-1
CSAKTSGRRNEQYF
TGCAGTGCCAAGACTAGCGGGAGGAGAAATGAGCAGTACTTC
>NA|TRBJ2-3|NA|TRBV7-9
CASQKTDTQYF
TGTGCCAGCCAAAAAACAGATACGCAGTATTTT
>NA|TRBJ2-5|NA|TRBV12-3/TRBV12-4
CASSSTLAVLGTQYF
TGTGCCAGCAGTTCAACCTTAGCGGTCCTGGGGACCCAGTACTTC
>NA|TRBJ1-5|NA|TRBV6-5
CASSPQIRVDQPQHF
TGTGCCAGCAGTCCCCAGATCAGGGTGGATCAGCCCCAGCATTTT
>NA|TRBJ2-7|TRBD2|TRBV14
CASSQRSGISDRQYF
TGTGCCAGCAGCCAACGTAGCGGGATCTCTGATCGGCAGTACTTC
>NA|TRBJ2-5|NA|TRBV12-3/TRBV12-4
CASSSGWSGGETQYF
TGTGCCAGCAGTTCCGGGTGGTCAGGCGGAGAGACCCAGTACTTC
>NA|TRBJ2-3|NA|TRBV20-1
CSASEAVGTDTQYF
TGCAGTGCTTCGGAAGCGGTGGGCACAGATACGCAGTATTTT
>many|TRBJ1-5|NA|TRBV20-1
CSAREGYQPQHF
TGCAGTGCTAGAGAAGGGTATCAGCCCCAGCATTTT
>few|TRBJ2-3|NA|TRBV20-1
CSDQGGTDTQYF
TGCAGTGACCAGGGAGGCACAGATACGCAGTATTTT
>NA|TRBJ2-7|NA|TRBV5-1
CASSLGISGPYEQYF
TGCGCCAGCAGCTTGGGTATTAGCGGACCCTACGAGCAGTACTTC
>NA|TRBJ2-3|TRBD2|TRBV12-3/TRBV12-4
CASSPQRGGRARDTQYF
TGTGCCAGCAGTCCCCAACGGGGCGGGAGGGCCAGAGATACGCAGTATTTT
>NA|TRBJ2-5|NA|TRBV5-6
CASQGGGLRGQETQYF
TGTGCCAGCCAAGGGGGAGGGTTGCGGGGGCAAGAGACCCAGTACTTC
>NA|TRBJ2-1|TRBD1|TRBV3-1
CASSQPTGQGYNEQFF
TGTGCCAGCAGCCAACCTACGGGACAGGGATACAATGAGCAGTTCTTC
>NA|TRBJ1-5|NA|TRBV6-2/TRBV6-3
CASSYVGYNQPQHF
TGTGCCAGCAGTTACGTCGGATACAATCAGCCCCAGCATTTT
>NA|TRBJ2-5|NA|TRBV30
CAWSHPRYNEQYF
TGTGCCTGGAGTCACCCCAGGTACAATGAGCAGTACTTC
>NA|TRBJ2-1|TRBD2|TRBV28
CASITFTGTSAYNEQFF
TGTGCCAGCATCACGTTCACAGGGACTAGCGCGTACAATGAGCAGTTCTTC
>few|TRBJ2-1|NA|TRBV5-1
CASSLPSINEQFF
TGCGCCAGCAGCCTCCCCAGCATCAATGAGCAGTTCTTC
>NA|TRBJ2-1|NA|TRBV5-1
CASSLGGASSEQFF
TGCGCCAGCAGCTTGGGGGGCGCTTCGAGTGAGCAGTTCTTC
>NA|TRBJ1-2|NA|TRBV28
CASSRPEGTRGYTF
TGTGCCAGCAGTAGACCCGAAGGGACTCGGGGCTACACCTTC
>NA|TRBJ1-5|NA|TRBV7-2
CASSLADGGGQPQHF
TGCGCCAGCAGCTTAGCGGACGGGGGCGGTCAGCCCCAGCATTTT
>few|TRBJ1-4|NA|TRBV11-3
CASSAAWGRANEKLFF
TGTGCCAGCAGCGCGGCCTGGGGGAGAGCTAATGAAAAACTGTTTTTT
>NA|TRBJ1-5|TRBD1|TRBV20-1
CSADVLGRDRAMAPQHF
TGCAGTGCCGACGTCCTCGGTAGGGACAGGGCGATGGCGCCCCAGCATTTT
>many|TRBJ2-1|TRBD1|TRBV29-1
CSVTGTGNGEQFF
TGCAGCGTGACCGGGACAGGTAATGGTGAGCAGTTCTTC
>few|TRBJ2-1|NA|TRBV6-2/TRBV6-3
CASSSTSNEQFF
TGTGCCAGCAGTTCCACCTCCAATGAGCAGTTCTTC
>few|TRBJ2-1|TRBD2|TRBV6-6
CASSPPGLAGYNEQFF
TGTGCCAGCAGTCCCCCGGGACTAGCGGGGTACAATGAGCAGTTCTTC
>few|TRBJ2-1|TRBD2|TRBV20-1
CSAGTSGHNEQFF
TGCAGTGCTGGGACTAGCGGCCACAATGAGCAGTTCTTC